This entry lists 26 T cell receptor beta chains sequenced from one sample in a study of beta chain features in type 1 diabetes. Every bit of the isolated RNA underwent reverse transcription, so sequencing read expressed TCRB transcripts. Using immunoSEQ multiplex PCR, the repertoire was profiled, and TCRdb retains in-frame clones only, with some absent. The sample records 200,000 to 250,000 clones, over 65% being singletons. What was sequenced was naive CD4+ T cells from blood. These receptors all stem from a young man in good health.

V is TRBV29-1 and J is TRBJ2-3, with 12 bases that match TRBD2. Germline loops: CDR1 SQVTM, CDR2 ANQGSEA. The CDR3 totals 14 residues. V trimming: 7 bases; J trimming: 0 bases; junction bases outside the gene matches: 2. CDR3: CSAGTSGSTDTQYF. For the CDR3, the DNA is TGCAGCGCCGGGACTAGCGGGAGCACAGATACGCAGTATTTT.

This chain links TRBV5-1 with TRBJ2-6; a weak D match, TRBD1 (6 bases). The V and J ends lost 4 bases and 0 bases respectively, with 8 bases between them. CDR3 length: 15 residues. CDR1 SGHRS and CDR2 YFSETQ come from the germline V gene. CDR3 region: CASSTQGSGANVLTF. CDR3 nucleotides: TGCGCCAGCAGCACACAGGGCTCTGGGGCCAACGTCCTGACTTTC.

There are a few counts of this clone. This chain connects TRBV20-1 to TRBJ2-1, with unresolved D. CDR3 length equals 10 residues. Trimming shortened V by 5 bases and J by 8 bases, and 7 bases separated the two germline ends. CDR1 and CDR2 (germline): DFQATT, SNEGSKA (reference sequence). The CDR3 nucleotides read TGCAGTGCTGGCCGGGATGAGCAGTTCTTC. This translates into CSAGRDEQFF.

The rearrangement links TRBV30 to TRBJ2-3; a weak D match, TRBD1 (5 bases). CDR1 GTSNPN and CDR2 SVGIG come from the germline V gene (reference sequence). This CDR3 is 15 amino acids long. The V end lost 4 bases, the J end lost 0 bases, and 14 bases lay between the germline ends. The CDR3 is CAWTVQGLSTDTQYF. The CDR3 DNA sequence: TGTGCCTGGACGGTTCAGGGCCTGAGCACAGATACGCAGTATTTT.

Concerning this clone itself: Other nucleotide sequences from this sample produce the same CDR3. The chain links TRBV18 to TRBJ2-3; perhaps TRBD1 as D (5 bases). V dropped 1 base and J dropped 0 bases, with 8 bases sitting between them. Germline V gene lookup returns CDR1 KGHSH and CDR2 LQKENI. The CDR3 is made up of 15 amino acids. The CDR3 DNA reads TGTGCCAGCTCACCACAGGGGCCTAGCACAGATACGCAGTATTTT. Encoded protein: CASSPQGPSTDTQYF.

This sequence joins TRBV7-8 and TRBJ2-2, with 7 positions matching TRBD2. Germline V lookup: CDR1 SGHVS, CDR2 FQNEAQ. This CDR3 region has 14 residues. Trimming removed 5 bases from V and 7 bases from J; junction bases left unmatched: 7. The CDR3 nucleotides read TGTGCCAGCAGCCTGCGGACTAGTCGCGGGGAGCTGTTTTTT. Protein: CASSLRTSRGELFF. Variable domain in full (rest from reference TRBV7-8 and TRBJ2-2): GAGVSQSPRYKVAKRGQDVALRCDPISGHVSLFWYQQALGQGPEFLTYFQNEAQLDKSGLPSDRFFAERPEGSVSTLKIQRTQQEDSAVYLCASSLRTSRGELFFGEGSRLTVL.

The chain joins TRBV5-6 to TRBJ2-5; D remains unclear. The V and J ends lost 2 bases and 1 base respectively, with 9 bases between them. The CDR3 has 14 amino acids. In germline, CDR1 is SGHDT, CDR2 YYEEEE. CDR3 sequence (DNA): TGTGCCAGCAGCTTAATAGGGTTCCAAGAGACCCAGTACTTC. Translation: CASSLIGFQETQYF.

The V gene is TRBV30, the J gene TRBJ1-2, with D possibly being TRBD1 (5 bases). CDR1 is GTSNPN and CDR2 is SVGIG in the germline V gene (reference sequence). The CDR3 has 14 amino acids. V shed 0 bases and J shed 8 bases, with 16 bases lying between them. The CDR3 here is CAWSVRTGSSGYTF. In nucleotides, the CDR3 is TGTGCCTGGAGTGTACGTACAGGATCGAGCGGCTACACCTTC. Variable domain in full (rest from reference TRBV30 and TRBJ1-2): SQTIHQWPATLVQPVGSPLSLECTVEGTSNPNLYWYRQAAGRGLQLLFYSVGIGQISSEVPQNLSASRPQDRQFILSSKKLLLSDSGFYLCAWSVRTGSSGYTFGSGTRLTVV.

This rearrangement joins TRBV5-6 to TRBJ2-7, with D hard to call. The CDR3 covers 14 residues. Trimming cost V 4 bases and J 7 bases, with 18 bases left between them. Germline values: CDR1 SGHDT, CDR2 YYEEEE. CDR3 DNA sequence: TGTGCCAGCAGCACTCTCGTTGGGTTTTGGGAGCAGTACTTC. Residues: CASSTLVGFWEQYF.

This clone was found a few times. The chain has TRBV7-2 and TRBJ2-2; no clear D. The CDR3 contains 14 residues. The germline CDR1 and CDR2 sequences are SGHTA and FQGNSA. With 4 bases removed from V and 0 bases from J, the gap between germline ends came to 6 bases. CDR3 in DNA: TGTGCCAGCAGCTCCCGGCCGAACACCGGGGAGCTGTTTTTT. Protein sequence: CASSSRPNTGELFF.

The V gene is TRBV28, the J gene TRBJ2-7, with TRBD1 matching over 7 bases. J lost 5 bases, V lost 3 bases, and 4 bases had no gene match. Germline CDR1 reads MDHEN; CDR2 reads SYDVKM. CDR3 length equals 13 residues. The CDR3 DNA sequence: TGTGCCAGCAGTTTGACAGGGTTCCACGAGCAGTACTTC. This sequence encodes CASSLTGFHEQYF.

The gene calls are TRBV30 and TRBJ2-3; weak D call: TRBD1 (6 bases). The CDR3 is 12 amino acids. V lost 7 bases, J lost 3 bases, and 11 bases lay in between. CDR1 is GTSNPN, CDR2 SVGIG, per germline (reference sequence). This CDR3 reads CAFWGRTDTQYF. The CDR3 DNA reads TGTGCCTTCTGGGGGCGGACAGATACGCAGTATTTT.

This clone was seen more than once but under ten times. The chain joins TRBV29-1 to TRBJ1-1; D gene uncertain. CDR1 and CDR2 (germline): SQVTM, ANQGSEA. The CDR3 has 10 residues. Trimming cost V 6 bases and J 0 bases, with 2 bases left between them. CDR3 loop: CSVMNTEAFF. In DNA, the CDR3 is TGCAGCGTAATGAACACTGAAGCTTTCTTT. The whole variable domain, remainder taken from reference TRBV29-1 and TRBJ1-1, is SAVISQKPSRDICQRGTSLTIQCQVDSQVTMMFWYRQQPGQSLTLIATANQGSEATYESGFVIDKFPISRPNLTFSTLTVSNMSPEDSSIYLCSVMNTEAFFGQGTRLTVV.

V gene TRBV28 combines with J gene TRBJ1-1, with D maybe TRBD1 (5 bases). The CDR3 is made up of 13 amino acids. V lost 6 bases and J 4 bases, leaving 12 bases between the germline ends. The germline V gene encodes CDR1 MDHEN and CDR2 SYDVKM. The chain's CDR3 is CASRERGGTEAFF. The CDR3 bases are TGTGCCAGCAGAGAAAGGGGCGGCACTGAAGCTTTCTTT.

J is TRBJ1-1 and V is TRBV30; D not resolved. V lost 3 bases and J lost 7, with 9 bases in between. Per the germline V gene, CDR1 is GTSNPN and CDR2 is SVGIG (reference sequence). CDR3 length: 11 residues. The CDR3 loop reads CAWSRTNEAFF. DNA of the CDR3: TGTGCCTGGAGCCGAACAAATGAAGCTTTCTTT.

The chain carries TRBV1 and TRBJ2-1; TRBD2 is taken as the D call from the table, unchecked against the DNA. TRBV1 is recorded as a pseudogene. CDR3 length: 17 amino acids. CDR3 in DNA: TGCACCAGCAGCCAAGACAGGACTAGCGGGGGGATGGATGAGCAGTTCTTC. Its protein is CTSSQDRTSGGMDEQFF.

J is TRBJ2-5 and V is TRBV7-2, with D unclear. The germline gives CDR1 SGHTA, CDR2 FQGNSA. The CDR3 runs 16 residues. The V end lost 0 bases, the J end lost 0 bases, and 11 bases lay between the germline ends. The CDR3 DNA follows: TGTGCCAGCAGCTTAGCGGGCAGGTCTAACCAAGAGACCCAGTACTTC. Its translation is CASSLAGRSNQETQYF.

This sequence joins TRBV30 and TRBJ2-1; D unclear. V was pared by 2 bases and J by 9 bases, with 11 bases between. Looked up from germline, CDR1 is GTSNPN and CDR2 is SVGIG (reference sequence). The CDR3 spans 12 residues. The DNA of the CDR3 is TGTGCCTGGAGTCCAGTCGGAGTTGAGCAGTTCTTC. This translates into CAWSPVGVEQFF.

This clone was seen a handful of times. This chain joins TRBV29-1 and TRBJ1-1; D is perhaps TRBD1 (5 bases). The V gene's germline CDR1 is SQVTM and CDR2 ANQGSEA. V gave up 7 bases and J gave up 0 bases, with 18 bases separating them. The CDR3 has 15 residues. CDR3: CSALGRRDLNTEAFF. The CDR3 DNA reads TGCAGCGCTCTGGGACGGAGAGACCTGAACACTGAAGCTTTCTTT.

This sequence joins TRBV11-2 and TRBJ2-3; D might be TRBD2 (6 bases). The CDR3 consists of 14 residues. Germline V gene data show CDR1 as SGHAT and CDR2 as FQNNGV. Trimming shortened V by 3 bases and J by 6 bases, and 13 bases separated the two germline ends. CDR3 protein: CASSFGKGRDTQYF. The CDR3, as DNA: TGTGCCAGCAGCTTTGGAAAGGGGAGGGATACGCAGTATTTT.

This chain links TRBV28 with TRBJ2-1, with 8 nucleotides matching TRBD2. V was pared by 1 base and J by 0 bases, with 5 bases of the junction left unmatched. The CDR3 runs to 17 residues. CDR1 and CDR2 from the germline V gene are MDHEN and SYDVKM. CDR3 residues: CASSLSSGSLSYNEQFF. The DNA of the CDR3 is TGTGCCAGCAGTTTATCCAGCGGGAGTCTCTCCTACAATGAGCAGTTCTTC.

The CDR3 sequence is CASSATGTVQFF. CDR3 DNA sequence: TGTGCCAGCAGCGCAACCGGGACAGTACAGTTCTTC. The V call is TRBV5-4, the J call TRBJ2-1, with 7 bases fitting TRBD1. CDR1 and CDR2 (germline): SGHNT, YYREEE (reference sequence). Trimming cost V 4 bases and J 13 bases; bases outside gene matches: 8. This CDR3 contains 12 residues.

The rearrangement links TRBV10-3 to TRBJ2-1, with 7 positions matching TRBD2. The junction had 6 bases not matched to a gene; V was cut back by 4 bases and J by 9 bases. Germline lookup yields CDR1 ENHRY and CDR2 SYGVKD. CDR3 length equals 13 residues. The CDR3 here is CAISGPGGGEQFF. CDR3 DNA: TGTGCCATCAGTGGTCCGGGGGGAGGTGAGCAGTTCTTC.

The rearrangement uses TRBV30 and TRBJ2-3; TRBD2 matches 10 bases. The trim removed 6 bases at V and 4 bases at J, leaving 7 bases unmatched. Germline CDR1 reads GTSNPN; CDR2 reads SVGIG (reference sequence). This CDR3 comprises 14 residues. The CDR3 coding sequence is TGTGCCTGTAAGCGGGAGGGGGGGCCAGATACGCAGTATTTT. Translation gives CACKREGGPDTQYF.

The chain carries TRBV27 and TRBJ2-1; 9 bases align to TRBD2. Germline V gives CDR1 MNHEY, CDR2 SMNVEV (reference sequence). Trimming took 1 base from V and 5 from J; bases not matched to a gene: 6. The CDR3 runs to 16 residues. The CDR3 loop reads CASSLWWRGGNNEQFF. The CDR3 DNA reads as TGTGCCAGCAGTTTATGGTGGCGGGGGGGCAACAATGAGCAGTTCTTC.

This clone was seen a handful of times. Additional DNA sequences in this sample encode the identical CDR3. J is TRBJ2-5 and V is TRBV29-1; TRBD2 aligns across 7 bases. Germline CDR1 and CDR2: SQVTM and ANQGSEA. The CDR3 runs 13 residues. With 4 bases clipped from V and 2 bases from J, the junction kept 4 bases outside the gene matches. The DNA of the CDR3 is TGCAGCGTTGGTGCTAGCGGACAAGAGACCCAGTACTTC. Translated: CSVGASGQETQYF.